The 3 T cell receptor beta chains listed next were all sequenced from one sample in a study of identical twins. TCRdb re-called the 5' RACE reads through MiXCR, storing one row per CDR3 protein. The sample records 1.5 million to 2 million distinct CDR3 sequences, around 33% being singletons. The sample was cord blood. These TCRs come from a newborn girl in good health.

The chain links TRBV4-2 to TRBJ1-5, with D hard to call. Germline V gives CDR1 LGHNA, CDR2 YNFKEQ. Trimming cost V 0 bases and J 3 bases, with 9 bases left between them. This CDR3 comprises 15 residues. In nucleotides, the CDR3 is TGTGCCAGCAGCCAAGATCTCGCGGACAATCAGCCCCAGCATTTT. Translating it yields CASSQDLADNQPQHF.

The rearrangement links TRBV6-1 to TRBJ2-2, with 11 nucleotides matching TRBD2. J gave up 5 bases and V 7 bases, and 15 bases lay outside the gene matches. The germline CDR1 and CDR2 sequences are MNHNS and SASEGT. The CDR3 extends over 18 amino acids. CDR3 sequence reads: CASTLNIAGGPPTGELFF. CDR3 nucleotides: TGTGCCAGCACCCTGAATATAGCGGGGGGGCCCCCTACCGGGGAGCTGTTTTTT.

This clonotype turned up a few times. V gene TRBV18 combines with J gene TRBJ2-3; D is ambiguous. From germline, CDR1 is KGHSH and CDR2 LQKENI. The CDR3 runs 14 residues. The V and J ends lost 3 bases and 5 bases respectively, with 12 bases between them. The CDR3 sequence is CASSPPSAKDTQYF. The CDR3 coding sequence is TGTGCCAGCTCACCCCCCTCGGCCAAAGATACGCAGTATTTT. Variable domain in full (rest from reference TRBV18 and TRBJ2-3): NAGVMQNPRHLVRRRGQEARLRCSPMKGHSHVYWYRQLPEEGLKFMVYLQKENIIDESGMPKERFSAEFPKEGPSILRIQQVVRGDSAAYFCASSPPSAKDTQYFGPGTRLTVL.